This TCR beta chain appears in the sequencing data of a study of CD4 and CD8 cells across lung adenocarcinoma regions. TCRdb independently ran MiXCR on the PCR reads; one entry per CDR3 protein. Of approximately 24,000 distinct CDR3 sequences listed, about 50% are singletons. The CDR3 consists of 15 residues. The V gene lost 2 bases and the J gene lost 4 bases, with 13 bases spanning the gap. Germline loops: CDR1 SGDLS, CDR2 YYNGEE. This clonotype came up a few times. Input material: CD8+ T cells from the center of a lung tumor. The sequence was collected from a male donor with lung adenocarcinoma. The CD4 and CD8 labels of this study may be unreliable. The rearrangement links TRBV9 to TRBJ1-3; D gene uncertain. In DNA, the CDR3 is TGTGCCAGCAGCGTCAGCCCCGGGGTGGGAAACACCATATATTTT. Protein sequence: CASSVSPGVGNTIYF.